This T cell receptor (beta chain) was observed in a study of beta chain features in type 1 diabetes. Whole-study context: When patients were set against healthy donors, age, gender and cell yields were similar.

Germline trimming cut 0 bases from V and 7 bases from J; bases unmatched to any gene: 8. The germline gives CDR1 MNHEY, CDR2 SVGAGI. This CDR3 contains 15 residues. Investigators reverse transcribed all isolated RNA, so they sequenced expressed TCRB transcripts. Method: immunoSEQ multiplex PCR; TCRdb's copy keeps in-frame clones and lacks some. The sample holds some 350,000 clones, over 8.5% seen once. It was one heparinised blood draw, averaging roughly 0.11 L, that each donor gave. Cell sorting via CD45RO/CCR7/CD25/CD127/CD95/CD27 was performed to obtain CD4+ naive, central memory, regulatory and stem cell-like memory cells. The study's findings and limits: For Type 1 diabetes patients, all four CD4+ subsets carried TCRB CDR3s that were moderately but significantly shorter. Naive, central memory and Treg TCRB repertoires seemed to resemble each other more closely in patients than they did in healthy donors.

This clone has just a few counts. Its specificity is not known. The clonotype comes from a man younger than 45 with type 1 diabetes. The chain uses TRBV6-5 and TRBJ2-5; 7 bases agree with TRBD1. Specimen: central memory CD4+ T cells from blood. CDR3 nucleotide sequence: TGTGCCAGCAGTTACTCAACAGGGGCCACCGCGACCCAGTACTTC. This translates into CASSYSTGATATQYF.